This T cell receptor beta chain stems from a study of low-dose radiotherapy and immunotherapy resistance in tumors. The authors ran roughly 20 PCR cycles to amplify TCRs with a constant-region primer and V-primer adapter. TCRdb re-analysed the reads in MiXCR, keeping a single row per CDR3 protein. The data contain approximately 52,000 distinct CDR3 sequences, around a third of them seen just once; the ten biggest clones take up 8% to 10%. Time point in this sample: after trial treatment. The treatment denotes: LDRT plus nivolumab, ipilimumab, low-dose cyclophosphamide and aspirin (RACIN trial). This clonotype appeared many times. Trimming cost V 5 bases and J 10 bases, with 12 bases left between them. CDR1 is SGHRS, CDR2 YFSETQ, per germline. This CDR3 has 12 residues.

The source material was PBMCs, sampled after low-dose radiotherapy plus immunotherapy. This clonotype originated in a male donor with rectosigmoid adenocarcinoma. The J gene is TRBJ2-2, the V gene TRBV5-1; D remains ambiguous. This CDR3 reads CASSFTALELFF. As DNA, the CDR3 is TGCGCCAGCAGTTTCACGGCCCTGGAGCTGTTTTTT. The full variable domain, completed using reference TRBV5-1 and TRBJ2-2, is KAGVTQTPRYLIKTRGQQVTLSCSPISGHRSVSWYQQTPGQGLQFLFEYFSETQRNKGNFPGRFSGRQFSNSRSEMNVSTLELGDSALYLCASSFTALELFFGEGSRLTVL.